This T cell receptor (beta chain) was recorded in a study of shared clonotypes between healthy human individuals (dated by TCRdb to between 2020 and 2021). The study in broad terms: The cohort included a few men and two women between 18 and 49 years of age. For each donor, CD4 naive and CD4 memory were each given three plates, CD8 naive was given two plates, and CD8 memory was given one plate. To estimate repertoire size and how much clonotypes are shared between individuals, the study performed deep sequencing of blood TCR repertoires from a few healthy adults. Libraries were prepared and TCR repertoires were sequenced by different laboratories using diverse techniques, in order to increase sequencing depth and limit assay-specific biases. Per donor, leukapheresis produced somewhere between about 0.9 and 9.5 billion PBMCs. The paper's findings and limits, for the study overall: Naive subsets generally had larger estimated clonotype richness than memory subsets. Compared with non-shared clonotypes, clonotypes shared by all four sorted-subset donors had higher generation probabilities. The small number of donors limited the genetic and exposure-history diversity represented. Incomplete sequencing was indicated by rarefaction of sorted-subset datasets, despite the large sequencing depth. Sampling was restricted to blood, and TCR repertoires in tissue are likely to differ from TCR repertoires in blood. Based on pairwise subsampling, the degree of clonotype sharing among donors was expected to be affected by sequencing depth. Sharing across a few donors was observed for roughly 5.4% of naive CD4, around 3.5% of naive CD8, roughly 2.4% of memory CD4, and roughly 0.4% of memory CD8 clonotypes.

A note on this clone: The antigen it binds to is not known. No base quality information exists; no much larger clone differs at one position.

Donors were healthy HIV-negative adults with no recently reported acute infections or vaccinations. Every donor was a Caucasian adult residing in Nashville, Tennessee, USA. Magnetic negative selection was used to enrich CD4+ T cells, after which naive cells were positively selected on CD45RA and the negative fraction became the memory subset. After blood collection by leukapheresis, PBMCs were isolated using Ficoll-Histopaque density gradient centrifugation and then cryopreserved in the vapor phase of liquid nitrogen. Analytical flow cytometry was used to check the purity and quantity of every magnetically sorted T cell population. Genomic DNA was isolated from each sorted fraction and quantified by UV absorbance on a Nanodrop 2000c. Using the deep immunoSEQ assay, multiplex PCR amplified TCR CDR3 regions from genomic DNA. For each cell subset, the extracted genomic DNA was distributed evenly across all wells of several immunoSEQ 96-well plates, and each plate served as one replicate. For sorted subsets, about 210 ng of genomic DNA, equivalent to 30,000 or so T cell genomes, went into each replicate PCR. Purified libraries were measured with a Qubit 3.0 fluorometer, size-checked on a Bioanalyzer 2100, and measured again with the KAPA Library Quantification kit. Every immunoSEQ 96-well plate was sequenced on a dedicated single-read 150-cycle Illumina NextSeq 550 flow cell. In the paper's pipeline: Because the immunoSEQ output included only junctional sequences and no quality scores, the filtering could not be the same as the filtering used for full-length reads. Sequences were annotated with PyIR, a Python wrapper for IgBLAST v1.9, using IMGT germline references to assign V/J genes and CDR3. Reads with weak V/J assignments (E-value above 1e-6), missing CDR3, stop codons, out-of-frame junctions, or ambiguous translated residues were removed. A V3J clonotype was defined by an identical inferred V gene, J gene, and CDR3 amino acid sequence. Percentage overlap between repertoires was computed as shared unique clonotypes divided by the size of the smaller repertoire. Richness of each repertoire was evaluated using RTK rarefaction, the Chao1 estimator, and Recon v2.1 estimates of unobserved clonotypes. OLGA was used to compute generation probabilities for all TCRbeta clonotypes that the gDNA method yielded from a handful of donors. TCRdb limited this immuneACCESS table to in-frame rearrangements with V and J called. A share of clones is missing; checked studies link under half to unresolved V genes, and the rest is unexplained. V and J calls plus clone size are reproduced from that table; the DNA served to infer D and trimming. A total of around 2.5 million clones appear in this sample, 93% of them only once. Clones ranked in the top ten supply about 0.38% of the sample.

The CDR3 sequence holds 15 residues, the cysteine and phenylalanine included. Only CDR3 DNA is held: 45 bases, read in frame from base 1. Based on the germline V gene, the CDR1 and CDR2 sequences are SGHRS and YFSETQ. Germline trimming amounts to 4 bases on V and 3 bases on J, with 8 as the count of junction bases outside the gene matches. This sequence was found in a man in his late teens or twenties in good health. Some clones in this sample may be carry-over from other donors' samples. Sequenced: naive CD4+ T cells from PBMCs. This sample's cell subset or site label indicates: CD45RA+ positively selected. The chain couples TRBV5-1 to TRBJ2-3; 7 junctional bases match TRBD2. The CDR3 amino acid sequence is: CASSPGLGWTDTQYF. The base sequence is TGCGCCAGCAGCCCCGGACTAGGATGGACAGATACGCAGTATTTT.